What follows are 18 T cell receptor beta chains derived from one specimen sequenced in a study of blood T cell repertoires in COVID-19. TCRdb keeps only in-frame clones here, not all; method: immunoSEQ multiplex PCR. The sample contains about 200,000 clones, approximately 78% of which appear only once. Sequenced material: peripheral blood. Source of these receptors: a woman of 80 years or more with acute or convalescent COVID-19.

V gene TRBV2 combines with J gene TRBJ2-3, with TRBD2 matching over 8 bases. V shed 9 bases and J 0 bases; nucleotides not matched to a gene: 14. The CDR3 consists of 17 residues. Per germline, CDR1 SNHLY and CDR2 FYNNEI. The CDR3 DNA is TGTGCCAGAAGGGAGGCAGATAGCGGGGCTAGCACAGATACGCAGTATTTT. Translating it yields CARREADSGASTDTQYF.

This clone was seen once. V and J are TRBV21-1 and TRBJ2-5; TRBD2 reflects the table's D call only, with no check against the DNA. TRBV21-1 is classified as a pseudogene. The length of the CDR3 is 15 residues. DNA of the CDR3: TGTGCCAGCAGTCTACTAGCGGGGGGGAGAGAGACCCAGTACTTC. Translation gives CASSLLAGGRETQYF.

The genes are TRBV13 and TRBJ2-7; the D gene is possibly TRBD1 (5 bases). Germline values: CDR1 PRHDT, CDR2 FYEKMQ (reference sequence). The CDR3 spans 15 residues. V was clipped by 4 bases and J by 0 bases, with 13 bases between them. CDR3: CASSSTVMNSYEQYF. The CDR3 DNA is TGTGCCAGCAGCTCGACAGTTATGAACTCCTACGAGCAGTACTTC.

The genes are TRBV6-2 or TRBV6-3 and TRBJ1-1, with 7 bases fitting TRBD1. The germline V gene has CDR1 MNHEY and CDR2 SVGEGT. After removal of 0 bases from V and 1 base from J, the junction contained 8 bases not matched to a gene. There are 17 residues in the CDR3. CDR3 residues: CASSYSHDWTGNTEAFF. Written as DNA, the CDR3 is TGTGCCAGCAGTTACTCCCACGATTGGACAGGGAACACTGAAGCTTTCTTT.

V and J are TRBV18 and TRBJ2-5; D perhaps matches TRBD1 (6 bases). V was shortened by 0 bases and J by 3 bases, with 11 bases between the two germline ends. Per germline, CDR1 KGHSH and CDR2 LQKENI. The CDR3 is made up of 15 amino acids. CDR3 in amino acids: CASSPPINREETQYF. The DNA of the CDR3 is TGTGCCAGCTCACCACCTATCAACAGGGAAGAGACCCAGTACTTC.

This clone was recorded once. CDR3 residues: CASSTGTSGYNEQFF. The CDR3 bases are TGCGCCAGCAGCACGGGGACTAGCGGATACAATGAGCAGTTCTTC. V usage is TRBV5-1 and J usage is TRBJ2-1; 11 bases are a match to TRBD2. J was trimmed by 4 bases and V by 4 bases; bases with no gene match: 4. The germline V gene has CDR1 SGHRS and CDR2 YFSETQ. There are 15 residues in the CDR3.

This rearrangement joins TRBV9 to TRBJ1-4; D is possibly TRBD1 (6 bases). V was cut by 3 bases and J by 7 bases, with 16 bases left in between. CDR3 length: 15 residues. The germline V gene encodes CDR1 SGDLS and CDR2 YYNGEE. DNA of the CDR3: TGTGCCAGCAGCGCCAATACGGGGGGCAGTGAAAAACTGTTTTTT. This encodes CASSANTGGSEKLFF.

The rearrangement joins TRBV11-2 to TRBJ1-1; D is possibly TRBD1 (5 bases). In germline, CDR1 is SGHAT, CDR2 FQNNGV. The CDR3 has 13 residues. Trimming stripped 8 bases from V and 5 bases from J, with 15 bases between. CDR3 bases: TGTGCCAGCGGTTGGGGGGGAGAGACTGAAGCTTTCTTT. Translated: CASGWGGETEAFF.

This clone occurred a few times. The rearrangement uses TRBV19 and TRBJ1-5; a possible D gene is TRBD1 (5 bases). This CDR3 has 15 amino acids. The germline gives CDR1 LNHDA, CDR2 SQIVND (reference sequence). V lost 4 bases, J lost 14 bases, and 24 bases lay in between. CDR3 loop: CASSTVGGPQVVKHF. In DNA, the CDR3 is TGTGCCAGTAGTACCGTGGGGGGTCCGCAAGTGGTGAAGCATTTT.

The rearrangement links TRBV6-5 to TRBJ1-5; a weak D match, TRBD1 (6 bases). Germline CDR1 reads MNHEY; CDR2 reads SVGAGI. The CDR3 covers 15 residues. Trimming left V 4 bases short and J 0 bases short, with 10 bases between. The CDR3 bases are TGTGCCAGCAGTTTAAGGACAGATAGCAATCAGCCCCAGCATTTT. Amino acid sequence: CASSLRTDSNQPQHF.

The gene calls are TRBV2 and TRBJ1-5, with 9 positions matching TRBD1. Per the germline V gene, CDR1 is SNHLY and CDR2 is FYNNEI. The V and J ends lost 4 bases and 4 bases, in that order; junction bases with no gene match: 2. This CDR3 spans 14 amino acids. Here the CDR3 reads CASSAGTGNQPQHF. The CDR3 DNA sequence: TGTGCCAGCAGTGCCGGGACAGGGAATCAGCCCCAGCATTTT.

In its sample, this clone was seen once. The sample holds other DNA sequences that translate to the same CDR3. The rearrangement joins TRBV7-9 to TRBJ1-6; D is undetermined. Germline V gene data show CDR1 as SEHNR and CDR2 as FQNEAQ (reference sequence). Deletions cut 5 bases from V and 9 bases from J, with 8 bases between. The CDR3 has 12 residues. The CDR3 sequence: CASSLDSSPLHF. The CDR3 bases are TGTGCCAGCAGCCTGGACTCTTCACCCCTCCACTTT.

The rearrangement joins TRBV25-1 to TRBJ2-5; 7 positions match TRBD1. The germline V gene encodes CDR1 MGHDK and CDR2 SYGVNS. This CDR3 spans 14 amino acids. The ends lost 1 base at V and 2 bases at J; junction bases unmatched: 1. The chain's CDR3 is CASSELGQQETQYF. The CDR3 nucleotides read TGTGCCAGCAGTGAATTGGGACAGCAAGAGACCCAGTACTTC.

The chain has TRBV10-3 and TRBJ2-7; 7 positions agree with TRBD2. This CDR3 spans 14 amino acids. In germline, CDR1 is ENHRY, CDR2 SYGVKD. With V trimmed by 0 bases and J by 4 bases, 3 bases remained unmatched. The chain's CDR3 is CAISESAGVYEQYF. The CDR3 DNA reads TGTGCCATCAGTGAGTCGGCGGGAGTTTACGAGCAGTACTTC.

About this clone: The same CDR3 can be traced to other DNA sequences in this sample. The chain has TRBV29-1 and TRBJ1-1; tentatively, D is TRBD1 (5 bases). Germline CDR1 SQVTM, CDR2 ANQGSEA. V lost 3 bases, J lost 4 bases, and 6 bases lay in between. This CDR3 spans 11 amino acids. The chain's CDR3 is CSVEGGTEAFF. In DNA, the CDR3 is TGCAGCGTTGAGGGGGGCACTGAAGCTTTCTTT.

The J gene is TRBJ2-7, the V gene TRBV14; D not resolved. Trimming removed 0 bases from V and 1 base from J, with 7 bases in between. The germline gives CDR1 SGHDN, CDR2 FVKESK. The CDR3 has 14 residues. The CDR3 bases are TGTGCCAGCAGCCAAGAACTAAATTCCTACGAGCAGTACTTC. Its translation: CASSQELNSYEQYF.

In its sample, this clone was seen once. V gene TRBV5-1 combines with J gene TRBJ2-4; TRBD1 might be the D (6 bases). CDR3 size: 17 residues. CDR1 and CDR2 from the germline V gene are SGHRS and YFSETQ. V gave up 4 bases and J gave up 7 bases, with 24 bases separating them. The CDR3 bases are TGCGCCAGCAGCCCGGACAGCGTGAACATGGAGGTTAACATTCAGTACTTC. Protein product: CASSPDSVNMEVNIQYF.

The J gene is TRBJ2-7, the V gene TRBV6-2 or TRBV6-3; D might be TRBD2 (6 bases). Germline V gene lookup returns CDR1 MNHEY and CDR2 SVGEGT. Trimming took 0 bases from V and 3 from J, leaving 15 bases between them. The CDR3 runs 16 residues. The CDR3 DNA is TGTGCCAGCAGTTACTCGGTAGCCCCTAGCGTCTACGAGCAGTACTTC. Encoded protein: CASSYSVAPSVYEQYF.